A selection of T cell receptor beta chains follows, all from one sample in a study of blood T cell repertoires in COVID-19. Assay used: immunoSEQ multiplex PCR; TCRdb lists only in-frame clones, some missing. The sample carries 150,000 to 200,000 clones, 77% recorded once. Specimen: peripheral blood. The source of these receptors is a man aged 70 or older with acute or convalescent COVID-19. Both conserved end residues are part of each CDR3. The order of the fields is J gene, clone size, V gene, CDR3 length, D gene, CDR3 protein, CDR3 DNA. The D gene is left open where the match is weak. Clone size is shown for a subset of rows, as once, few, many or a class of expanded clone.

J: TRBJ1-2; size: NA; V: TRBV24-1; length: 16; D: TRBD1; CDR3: CATSDGGTGGTHGYTF; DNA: TGTGCCACCAGTGATGGCGGGACAGGGGGAACCCATGGCTACACCTTC
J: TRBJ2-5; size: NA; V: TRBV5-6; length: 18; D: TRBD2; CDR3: CASSLGLAGGPEEETQYF; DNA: TGTGCCAGCAGCCTGGGTCTAGCGGGGGGGCCTGAGGAAGAGACCCAGTACTTC
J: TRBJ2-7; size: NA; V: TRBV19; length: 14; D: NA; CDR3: CASSIRRGSYEQYF; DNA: TGTGCCAGTAGTATCCGCAGGGGCTCCTACGAGCAGTACTTC
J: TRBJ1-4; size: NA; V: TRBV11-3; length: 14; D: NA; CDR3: CASSERATNEKLFF; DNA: TGTGCCAGCAGCGAGAGAGCAACTAATGAAAAACTGTTTTTT
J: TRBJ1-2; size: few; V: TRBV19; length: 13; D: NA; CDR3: CASSIRENYGYTF; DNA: TGTGCCAGTAGTATCCGGGAGAACTATGGCTACACCTTC
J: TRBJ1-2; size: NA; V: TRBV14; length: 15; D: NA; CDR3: CASSQGGSRTYGYTF; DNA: TGTGCCAGCAGCCAAGGAGGGAGCCGTACCTATGGCTACACCTTC
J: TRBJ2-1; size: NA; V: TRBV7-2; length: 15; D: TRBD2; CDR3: CASSISGRAYNEQFF; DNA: TGTGCCAGCAGCATTAGCGGGAGGGCCTACAATGAGCAGTTCTTC
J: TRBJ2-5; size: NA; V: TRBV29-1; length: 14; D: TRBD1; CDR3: CSVADGQAQETQYF; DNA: TGCAGCGTGGCAGACGGACAGGCCCAAGAGACCCAGTACTTC
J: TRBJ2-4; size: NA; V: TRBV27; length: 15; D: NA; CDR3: CASSFWFGGQNIQYF; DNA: TGTGCCAGCAGTTTTTGGTTCGGGGGACAAAACATTCAGTACTTC
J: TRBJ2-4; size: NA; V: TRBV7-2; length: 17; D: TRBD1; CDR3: CASSRDREHLAKNIQYF; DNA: TGTGCCAGCAGCCGGGACAGGGAACACCTAGCCAAAAACATTCAGTACTTC
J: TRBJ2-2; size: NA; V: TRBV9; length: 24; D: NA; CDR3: CASSVRRRRPPGGAGEPNTGELFF; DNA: TGTGCCAGCAGCGTACGGAGGCGACGGCCTCCAGGGGGAGCGGGGGAGCCGAACACCGGGGAGCTGTTTTTT
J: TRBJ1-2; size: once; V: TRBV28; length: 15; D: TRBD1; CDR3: CASSLGDRGVDGYTF; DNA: TGTGCCAGCAGTTTAGGGGACAGGGGGGTCGATGGCTACACCTTC
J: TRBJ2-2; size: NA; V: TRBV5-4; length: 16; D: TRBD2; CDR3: CASSSGLAGGPGELFF; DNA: TGTGCCAGCAGCTCCGGACTAGCGGGGGGGCCCGGGGAGCTGTTTTTT
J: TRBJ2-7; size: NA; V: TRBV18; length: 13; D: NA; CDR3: CASSPRQEIEQYF; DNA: TGTGCCAGCTCACCCAGACAGGAAATCGAGCAGTACTTC
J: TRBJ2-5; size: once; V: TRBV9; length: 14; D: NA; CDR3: CASSAQTVMQTQYF; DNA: TGTGCCAGCAGCGCCCAAACAGTGATGCAGACCCAGTACTTC
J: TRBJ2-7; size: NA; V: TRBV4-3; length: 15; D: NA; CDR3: CASSPDRVGSYEQYF; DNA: TGCGCCAGCAGCCCCGATCGGGTGGGTTCCTACGAGCAGTACTTC
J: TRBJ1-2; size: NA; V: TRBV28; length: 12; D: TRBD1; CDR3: CASSLRQGGYTF; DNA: TGTGCCAGCAGTTTGCGACAGGGAGGCTACACCTTC
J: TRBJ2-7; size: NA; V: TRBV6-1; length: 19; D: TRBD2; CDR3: CASSGKPGLAGEKVYEQYF; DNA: TGTGCCAGCAGTGGAAAACCGGGACTAGCGGGGGAGAAGGTCTACGAGCAGTACTTC
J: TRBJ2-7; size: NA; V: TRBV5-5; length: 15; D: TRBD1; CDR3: CASSPGVGRGNEQYF; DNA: TGTGCCAGCAGCCCTGGCGTGGGCAGGGGGAACGAGCAGTACTTC
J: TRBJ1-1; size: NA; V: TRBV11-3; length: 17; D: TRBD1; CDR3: CASSFPPGGAVNTEAFF; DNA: TGTGCCAGCAGCTTTCCCCCAGGGGGCGCGGTGAACACTGAAGCTTTCTTT
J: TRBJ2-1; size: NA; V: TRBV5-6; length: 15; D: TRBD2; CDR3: CASSFGTSGYNEQFF; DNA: TGTGCCAGCAGCTTCGGGACTAGCGGATACAATGAGCAGTTCTTC
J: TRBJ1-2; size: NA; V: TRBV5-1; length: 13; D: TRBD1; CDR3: CASSPDRGGGYTF; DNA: TGCGCCAGCAGCCCGGACAGGGGGGGTGGCTACACCTTC
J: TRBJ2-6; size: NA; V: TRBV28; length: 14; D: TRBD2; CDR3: CASAGGSGANVLTF; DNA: TGTGCCAGTGCCGGGGGGTCTGGGGCCAACGTCCTGACTTTC
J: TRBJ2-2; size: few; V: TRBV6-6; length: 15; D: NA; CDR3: CASSPGLANTGELFF; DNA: TGTGCCAGCAGCCCGGGACTGGCGAACACCGGGGAGCTGTTTTTT
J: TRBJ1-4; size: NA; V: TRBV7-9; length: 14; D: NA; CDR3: CASSQTASNEKLFF; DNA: TGTGCCAGCAGCCAGACAGCCTCTAATGAAAAACTGTTTTTT
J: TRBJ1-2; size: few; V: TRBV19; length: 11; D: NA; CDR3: CASSIQGAYTF; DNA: TGTGCCAGTAGTATCCAGGGTGCCTACACCTTC
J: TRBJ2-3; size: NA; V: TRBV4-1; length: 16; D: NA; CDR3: CASSHPGGLSTDTQYF; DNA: TGCGCCAGCAGCCACCCGGGGGGCTTAAGCACAGATACGCAGTATTTT
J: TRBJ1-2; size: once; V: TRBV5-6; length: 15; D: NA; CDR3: CASSLGAGANYGYTF; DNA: TGTGCCAGCAGCTTGGGGGCGGGGGCTAACTATGGCTACACCTTC
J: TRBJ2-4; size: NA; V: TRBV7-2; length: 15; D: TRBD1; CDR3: CASSFPGTGGNIQYF; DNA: TGTGCCAGCAGCTTCCCCGGGACAGGGGGGAACATTCAGTACTTC
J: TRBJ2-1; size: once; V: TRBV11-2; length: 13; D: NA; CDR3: CASSLVGQNEQFF; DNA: TGTGCCAGCAGCTTAGTCGGACAGAATGAGCAGTTCTTC
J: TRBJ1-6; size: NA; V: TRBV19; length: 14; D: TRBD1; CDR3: CASRGQGDLSPLHF; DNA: TGTGCCAGTAGGGGACAGGGAGACCTTTCACCCCTCCACTTT